The clone carrying this TCR beta chain was picked up many times. The antigen is unknown. The data were taken from a study of T cell repertoires in cytomegalovirus infection. About the research overall: In public TCR beta signatures, there were indications of both CMV infection and matching HLA type. Study observations and caveats: It was HLA-C-restricted CMV-specific TCR beta clonotypes that dominated the response ex vivo. Adding up the frequency of public TCR beta families identified people who carried CMV plus the relevant HLA.

TCRdb used MiXCR to reprocess the reads, holding one entry per CDR3 protein. Here the sample spans over 100,000 distinct CDR3 sequences, around 10% being singletons. This CDR3 region has 14 residues. Trimming cost V 4 bases and J 8 bases, with 12 bases left between them. Germline CDR1 is SEHNR and CDR2 is FQNEAQ (reference sequence). This receptor was identified in a human donor in good health (CMV status not recorded). Some clones in this sample may be carry-over from other donors' samples. Sequenced sample: PBMCs, sequenced either directly or after in vitro stimulation (not recorded which). The V gene is TRBV7-9, the J gene TRBJ1-6; D uncertain. The CDR3 loop reads CASSWDTEHSPLHF. In nucleotides, the CDR3 is TGTGCCAGCAGCTGGGATACCGAGCATTCACCCCTCCACTTT.